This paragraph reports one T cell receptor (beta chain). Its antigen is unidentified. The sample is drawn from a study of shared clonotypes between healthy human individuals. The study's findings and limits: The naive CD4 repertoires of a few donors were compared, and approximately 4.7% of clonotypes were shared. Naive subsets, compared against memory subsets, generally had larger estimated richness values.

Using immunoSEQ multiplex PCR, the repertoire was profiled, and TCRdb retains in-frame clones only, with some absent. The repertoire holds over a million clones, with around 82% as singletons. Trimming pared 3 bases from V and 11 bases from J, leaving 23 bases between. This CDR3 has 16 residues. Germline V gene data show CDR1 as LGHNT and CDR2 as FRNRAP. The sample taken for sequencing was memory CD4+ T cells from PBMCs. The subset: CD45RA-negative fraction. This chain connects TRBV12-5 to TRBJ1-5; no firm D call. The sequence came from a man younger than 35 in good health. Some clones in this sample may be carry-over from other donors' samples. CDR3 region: CASGLSARRRLEAQHF. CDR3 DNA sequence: TGTGCTAGTGGTTTATCCGCTCGCAGAAGATTGGAGGCCCAGCATTTT.